A selection of T cell receptor beta chains follows, all from one sample in a study of blood T cell repertoires in COVID-19. The repertoire was sequenced with immunoSEQ multiplex PCR; TCRdb's copy has only in-frame clones and lacks some. The table shows some 45,000 clones, with approximately 88% occurring only once. Sequencing was carried out using peripheral blood. Receptor source: a man in his sixties with active COVID-19. The CDR3 runs from the conserved cysteine through the conserved F or W. Each record gives: J gene, D gene, clone size, V gene, CDR3 protein, CDR3 DNA. A D gene is named only where the DNA matches it firmly. Not all rows give a size; the values are once, few, many and, for expanded clones, a class.

J: TRBJ1-4; D: NA; size: NA; V: TRBV10-3; CDR3: CAISERGLTEKLFF; DNA: TGTGCCATCAGTGAGCGGGGGTTGACCGAAAAACTGTTTTTT
J: TRBJ1-2; D: NA; size: NA; V: TRBV28; CDR3: CASSLFPRGVYGYTF; DNA: TGTGCCAGCAGTTTATTCCCCCGGGGGGTCTATGGCTACACCTTC
J: TRBJ1-2; D: NA; size: NA; V: TRBV15; CDR3: CATSRDRVSNYGYTF; DNA: TGTGCCACCAGCAGAGACAGGGTCTCTAACTATGGCTACACCTTC
J: TRBJ2-5; D: NA; size: NA; V: TRBV4-3; CDR3: CASSQGATRAQYF; DNA: TGCGCCAGCAGCCAAGGGGCTACCAGGGCCCAGTACTTC
J: TRBJ2-7; D: NA; size: once; V: TRBV6-2/TRBV6-3; CDR3: CASSPLPYEQYF; DNA: TGTGCCAGCAGCCCCCTTCCCTACGAGCAGTACTTC
J: TRBJ2-1; D: NA; size: NA; V: TRBV7-9; CDR3: CASRGASEFF; DNA: TGTGCCAGCCGAGGGGCTAGCGAGTTCTTC
J: TRBJ2-1; D: NA; size: NA; V: TRBV6-6; CDR3: CAPSGMGNEQFF; DNA: TGTGCTCCCTCAGGGATGGGGAATGAGCAGTTCTTC
J: TRBJ2-6; D: NA; size: NA; V: TRBV19; CDR3: CASSLRSGANVLTF; DNA: TGTGCCAGTAGTCTACGCTCTGGGGCCAACGTCCTGACTTTC
J: TRBJ2-7; D: TRBD1; size: NA; V: TRBV7-2; CDR3: CAGSFGQGSEQYF; DNA: TGTGCCGGCAGCTTCGGACAGGGATCCGAGCAGTACTTC
J: TRBJ2-5; D: TRBD2; size: NA; V: TRBV6-6; CDR3: CASSHGGTRDQETQYF; DNA: TGTGCCAGCAGCCACGGGGGGACTAGGGACCAAGAGACCCAGTACTTC
J: TRBJ2-3; D: TRBD2; size: NA; V: TRBV29-1; CDR3: CSVGTSRTDTQYF; DNA: TGCAGCGTAGGGACTAGCCGCACAGATACGCAGTATTTT
J: TRBJ2-7; D: NA; size: NA; V: TRBV30; CDR3: CAWNLGLPAGTYEQYF; DNA: TGTGCCTGGAACCTAGGTCTACCAGCTGGTACCTACGAGCAGTACTTC
J: TRBJ1-2; D: NA; size: NA; V: TRBV5-5; CDR3: CASSGAGYGYTF; DNA: TGTGCCAGCAGCGGGGCAGGATATGGCTACACCTTC
J: TRBJ2-4; D: NA; size: once; V: TRBV7-7; CDR3: CASSSGHTGRQLAKNIQYF; DNA: TGTGCTAGCAGCTCCGGACATACCGGGCGCCAACTAGCCAAAAACATTCAGTACTTC
J: TRBJ1-5; D: NA; size: NA; V: TRBV7-8; CDR3: CASSVWEESNQPQHF; DNA: TGTGCCAGCAGCGTCTGGGAGGAGAGCAATCAGCCCCAGCATTTT
J: TRBJ2-7; D: NA; size: NA; V: TRBV4-3; CDR3: CASSLPEDRSSYEQYF; DNA: TGCGCCAGCAGCCTGCCCGAAGACAGGAGCTCCTACGAGCAGTACTTC
J: TRBJ2-7; D: NA; size: NA; V: TRBV4-3; CDR3: CASSPRQAAYEQYF; DNA: TGCGCCAGCAGCCCTAGACAGGCTGCCTACGAGCAGTACTTC
J: TRBJ1-5; D: TRBD1; size: once; V: TRBV27; CDR3: CASSLGQVFNQPQHF; DNA: TGTGCCAGCAGTTTAGGACAGGTTTTTAATCAGCCCCAGCATTTT
J: TRBJ1-2; D: NA; size: NA; V: TRBV4-3; CDR3: CASSQEYRTAMYGYTF; DNA: TGCGCCAGCAGCCAAGAATACCGGACAGCGATGTATGGCTACACCTTC
J: TRBJ1-6; D: NA; size: NA; V: TRBV19; CDR3: CASSTSRNSPLHF; DNA: TGTGCCAGTAGTACCTCTCGGAATTCACCCCTCCACTTT
J: TRBJ2-1; D: NA; size: NA; V: TRBV11-2; CDR3: CASSPRASDSSYNEQFF; DNA: TGTGCCAGCAGCCCTAGGGCTAGCGACAGCTCCTACAATGAGCAGTTCTTC
J: TRBJ1-1; D: NA; size: NA; V: TRBV19; CDR3: CASSHSDKGFGNTEAFF; DNA: TGTGCCAGTAGTCACTCGGACAAAGGCTTTGGGAACACTGAAGCTTTCTTT
J: TRBJ2-2; D: NA; size: NA; V: TRBV4-3; CDR3: CASSQDRGITTFTGELFF; DNA: TGCGCCAGCAGCCAAGATCGGGGGATAACTACCTTTACCGGGGAGCTGTTTTTT
J: TRBJ2-7; D: NA; size: NA; V: TRBV27; CDR3: CASSRQTMSSYEQYF; DNA: TGTGCCAGCAGCAGACAGACAATGAGCTCCTACGAGCAGTACTTC
J: TRBJ2-2; D: NA; size: NA; V: TRBV11-3; CDR3: CASSSPSSRLTGELFF; DNA: TGTGCCAGCAGCTCCCCGTCCAGCAGACTCACCGGGGAGCTGTTTTTT
J: TRBJ2-1; D: TRBD2; size: NA; V: TRBV5-1; CDR3: CASSLALRSGGTYNEQFF; DNA: TGCGCCAGCAGCTTGGCCTTGAGGAGCGGGGGGACTTACAATGAGCAGTTCTTC
J: TRBJ1-2; D: NA; size: NA; V: TRBV7-2; CDR3: CASSGGGYGYTF; DNA: TGTGCCAGCAGCGGGGGGGGCTATGGCTACACCTTC
J: TRBJ1-1; D: NA; size: NA; V: TRBV11-2; CDR3: CASSLDRDTEAFF; DNA: TGTGCCAGCAGCTTAGATCGGGACACTGAAGCTTTCTTT
J: TRBJ2-5; D: TRBD1; size: NA; V: TRBV19; CDR3: CASSPTGQISRETQYF; DNA: TGTGCCAGTAGTCCCACGGGACAGATCTCAAGGGAGACCCAGTACTTC
J: TRBJ1-3; D: NA; size: NA; V: TRBV4-1; CDR3: CASSQGGRGRTSGNTIYF; DNA: TGCGCCAGCAGCCAAGGGGGGCGGGGGCGCACCTCTGGAAACACCATATATTTT
J: TRBJ2-1; D: TRBD2; size: once; V: TRBV20-1; CDR3: CSASGTSGREVFITRVNEQFF; DNA: TGCAGTGCTAGTGGGACTAGCGGGAGGGAGGTCTTTATTACGCGGGTCAATGAGCAGTTCTTC
J: TRBJ2-7; D: TRBD1; size: NA; V: TRBV3-1/TRBV3-2; CDR3: CASSQERTGGKEQYF; DNA: TGTGCCAGCAGCCAAGAAAGGACAGGGGGTAAGGAGCAGTACTTC
J: TRBJ1-4; D: TRBD1; size: NA; V: TRBV6-5; CDR3: CASSLTGVNEKLFF; DNA: TGTGCCAGCAGCTTGACAGGGGTGAATGAAAAACTGTTTTTT
J: TRBJ2-1; D: NA; size: NA; V: TRBV9; CDR3: CASSVVASGRPYNEQFF; DNA: TGTGCCAGCAGCGTAGTCGCCAGCGGGCGACCCTACAATGAGCAGTTCTTC
J: TRBJ1-6; D: NA; size: NA; V: TRBV5-1; CDR3: CASRKEGGNSPLHF; DNA: TGCGCCAGCAGAAAAGAGGGGGGGAATTCACCCCTCCACTTT
J: TRBJ2-1; D: TRBD2; size: NA; V: TRBV11-1; CDR3: CASSLGAGGPGNEQFF; DNA: TGTGCCAGCAGCTTAGGAGCGGGGGGGCCGGGGAATGAGCAGTTCTTC
J: TRBJ1-2; D: TRBD1; size: NA; V: TRBV9; CDR3: CASSATGASGYTF; DNA: TGTGCCAGCAGCGCGACAGGGGCGTCTGGCTACACCTTC
J: TRBJ2-5; D: NA; size: NA; V: TRBV7-3; CDR3: CASSSRGGETQYF; DNA: TGTGCCAGCAGCTCTAGAGGTGGGGAGACCCAGTACTTC
J: TRBJ2-1; D: TRBD2; size: NA; V: TRBV27; CDR3: CASSYGGGSYNEQFF; DNA: TGTGCCAGCAGTTATGGGGGGGGCTCCTACAATGAGCAGTTCTTC
J: TRBJ2-5; D: TRBD1; size: NA; V: TRBV4-1; CDR3: CASSQDLTGVETQYF; DNA: TGCGCCAGCAGCCAGGATCTTACAGGGGTAGAGACCCAGTACTTC